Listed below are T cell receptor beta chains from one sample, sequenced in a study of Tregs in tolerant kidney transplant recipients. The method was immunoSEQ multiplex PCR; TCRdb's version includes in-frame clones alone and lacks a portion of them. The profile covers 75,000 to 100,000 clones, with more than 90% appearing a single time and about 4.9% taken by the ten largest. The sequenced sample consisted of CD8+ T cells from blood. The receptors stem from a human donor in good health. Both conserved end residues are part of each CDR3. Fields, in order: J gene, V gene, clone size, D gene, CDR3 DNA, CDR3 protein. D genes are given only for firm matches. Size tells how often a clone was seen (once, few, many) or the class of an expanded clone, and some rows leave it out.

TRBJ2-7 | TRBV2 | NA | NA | TGTGCCAGCAAGGAGAGCAGGCACGAGCAGTACTTC | CASKESRHEQYF
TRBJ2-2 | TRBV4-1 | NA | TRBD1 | TGCGCCAGCAGCTTCCGGGACAGGACAGGTGGGGAGCTGTTTTTT | CASSFRDRTGGELFF
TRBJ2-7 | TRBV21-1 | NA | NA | TGTGCCAGCAGCTTATGCGGGACAGGACACTCCTACGAGCAGTACTTC | CASSLCGTGHSYEQYF
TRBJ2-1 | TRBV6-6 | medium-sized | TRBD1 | TGTGCCAGCGGTATGACAGGGTCCTACAATGAGCAGTTCTTC | CASGMTGSYNEQFF
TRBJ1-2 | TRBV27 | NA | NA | TGTGCCAGCGCCCCTCAAGGAGCTAACTATGGCTACACCTTC | CASAPQGANYGYTF
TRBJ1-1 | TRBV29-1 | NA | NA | TGCAGCGTTGAAGATTGGGCAGGTACGGGGGCCTGGGCTTTCTTT | CSVEDWAGTGAWAFF
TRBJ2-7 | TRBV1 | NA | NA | TGCACCAGCAGCCCTCACCCACTAGCGGTTCACTACGAGCAGTACTTC | CTSSPHPLAVHYEQYF
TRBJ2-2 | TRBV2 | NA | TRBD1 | TGTGCCAGCAGTTCTCGACAGGGGGACACCGGGGAGCTGTTTTTT | CASSSRQGDTGELFF
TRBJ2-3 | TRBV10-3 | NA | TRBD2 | TGTGCCATCTTCAGCGGGAGGGGGGGCACAGATACGCAGTATTTT | CAIFSGRGGTDTQYF
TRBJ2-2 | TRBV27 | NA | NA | TGTGCCAGCAGTTTGGGGACTCACAACACCGGGGAGCTGTTTTTT | CASSLGTHNTGELFF
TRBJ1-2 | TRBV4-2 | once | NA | TGTGCCAGCAGCCCGACGGAGGCCGGCTACACCTTC | CASSPTEAGYTF
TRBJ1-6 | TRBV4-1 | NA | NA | TGCGCCAGCAGCCCCATCTCAGCTTTGGTGTCCTATAATTCACCCCTCCACTTT | CASSPISALVSYNSPLHF
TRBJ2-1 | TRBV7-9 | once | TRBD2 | TGTGCCAGCAGCTTAGCGCCTAGCGGGGGGCCCTACAATGAGCAGTTCTTC | CASSLAPSGGPYNEQFF
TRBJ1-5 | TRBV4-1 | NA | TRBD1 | TGCGCCAGCAGCCTAGACTACAGGGGGGTCAATCAGCCCCAGCATTTT | CASSLDYRGVNQPQHF
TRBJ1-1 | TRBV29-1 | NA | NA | TGCAGCGTTTCACGGGCGAACACTGAAGCTTTCTTT | CSVSRANTEAFF
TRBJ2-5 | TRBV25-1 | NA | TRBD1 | TGTGCCAGCGCCCCAGGGGACAGAGAAGAGACCCAGTACTTC | CASAPGDREETQYF
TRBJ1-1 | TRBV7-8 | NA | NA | TGTGCCAGCAGCTTAGGTGTGGGCGACACTGAAGCTTTCTTT | CASSLGVGDTEAFF
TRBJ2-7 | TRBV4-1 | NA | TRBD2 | TGCGCCAGCAGCCAAGAGCTAGCGGGAGGTTGGGAGCAGTACTTC | CASSQELAGGWEQYF
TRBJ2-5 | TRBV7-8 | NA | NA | TGTGCCAGCAGCCCCCCCCAAGCTAGCGAGGAACAAGAGACCCAGTACTTC | CASSPPQASEEQETQYF
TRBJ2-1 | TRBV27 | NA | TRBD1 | TGTGCCAGCAGTTTTGGTCGACAGGGGGTTGAGCAGTTCTTC | CASSFGRQGVEQFF
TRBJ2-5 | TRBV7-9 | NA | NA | TGTGCCAGCGGCTCCGTTGGGACGGCTATCTTGGAGACCCAGTACTTC | CASGSVGTAILETQYF
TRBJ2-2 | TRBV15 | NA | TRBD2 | TGTGCTACCAGCGGGGGGCGGGAGCCTCCCGGGGAGCTGTTTTTT | CATSGGREPPGELFF
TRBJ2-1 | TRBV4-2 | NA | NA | TGTGCCAGCAGCCCCCTGGGGGAGGAGTACAATGAGCAGTTCTTC | CASSPLGEEYNEQFF
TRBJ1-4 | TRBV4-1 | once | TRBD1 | TGCGCCAGCAGCCGAGTGGGTAGGCGGGACAGGGTAGGAAAACTGTTTTTT | CASSRVGRRDRVGKLFF
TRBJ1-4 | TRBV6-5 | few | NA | TGTGCCAGCGGTTTACTGAGGGGACGAAGAGAAAAACTGTTTTTT | CASGLLRGRREKLFF
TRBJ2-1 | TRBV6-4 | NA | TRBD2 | TGTGCCAGCAGTACCGGGACTAGAGATGCCCATGAGCAGTTCTTC | CASSTGTRDAHEQFF
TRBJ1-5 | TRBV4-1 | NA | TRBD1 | TGCGCCAGCAGCCAAGGGGGGACAGGGGTGGTTCAGCCCCAGCATTTT | CASSQGGTGVVQPQHF